Reported below is one T cell receptor (beta chain). What it binds is unknown. The sample comes from a study of cytomegalovirus exposure and HLA in healthy donors. At the level of the study: Among the 398 donors who were genotyped, roughly 86% fell in the genetic ancestry cluster that is associated with self-reported Caucasian donors.

The study ran its PCR with 60 Vbeta and 13 Jbeta primers. This table comes from immunoSEQ multiplex PCR, and its TCRdb copy is limited to in-frame clones, with some not included. This sample has 99,000 or so clones, with 60% to 80% found just once. Study conclusions and caveats: The classifier reportedly diagnosed cytomegalovirus status with high specificity and sensitivity. The sole available immune exposure information was CMV serostatus. Later analysis associated a missense DCLRE1C variant with TCR beta V- and J-gene trimming.

The sequence came from a man aged 55 to 70 in good health and CMV-seropositive. Source material: PBMCs.

The CDR3 here is CASSYRQGESPLHF. In DNA, the CDR3 is TGTGCCAGCAGTTACAGACAGGGGGAATCACCCCTCCACTTT. J is TRBJ1-6 and V is TRBV6-5; 9 bases map to TRBD1. V gave up 2 bases and J gave up 10 bases; unmatched junction bases: 3. Germline loops: CDR1 MNHEY, CDR2 SVGAGI. CDR3 length: 14 amino acids.